The clone carrying this TCR beta chain was detected a few times. Its antigen is unknown. This CDR3 has 16 residues. CDR1 is DFQATT, CDR2 SNEGSKA, per germline (reference sequence). Trimming took 1 base from V and 5 from J, leaving 20 bases between them. The data originate from a study of identical twins. MiXCR, run by TCRdb on the 5' RACE reads, gives a single entry per CDR3 protein. In the table there are roughly 700,000 distinct CDR3 sequences, around 8.6% of which are singletons. Study-level points and caveats: A lower insertion count was a feature of abundant cord blood beta clonotypes, with no such feature in memory repertoires. Models predicted too little out-of-frame TCR alpha sharing in monozygotic twins. Analyses of zero insertions could, in part, be confounded by invariant MAIT and iNKT cells.

These records were also assigned to another study, of yellow fever vaccine responses in identical twins.

The sample comprised PBMCs. The rearrangement uses TRBV20-1 and TRBJ1-2; D is perhaps TRBD1 (6 bases). The sequence came from a woman between 18 and 29 years old in good health. The CDR3 loop reads CSARASGGREIYGYTF. In nucleotides, the CDR3 is TGCAGTGCTAGAGCGAGCGGGGGGCGCGAAATTTATGGCTACACCTTC.